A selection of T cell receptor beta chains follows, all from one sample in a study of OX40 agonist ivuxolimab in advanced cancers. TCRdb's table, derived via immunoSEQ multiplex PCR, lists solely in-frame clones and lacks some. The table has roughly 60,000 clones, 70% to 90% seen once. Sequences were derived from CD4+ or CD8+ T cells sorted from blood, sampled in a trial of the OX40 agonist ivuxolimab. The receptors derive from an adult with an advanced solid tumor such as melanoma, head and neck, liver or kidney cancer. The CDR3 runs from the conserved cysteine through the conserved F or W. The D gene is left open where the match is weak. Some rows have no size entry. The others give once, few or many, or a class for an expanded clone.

cdr3_nt: TGTGCCACCAGCAGAGATCTAGGGGGCGACTACAATGAGCAGTTCTTC
cdr3_aa: CATSRDLGGDYNEQFF
cdr3_length: 16
j_call: TRBJ2-1
clone_size: -
d_call: TRBD1
v_call: TRBV15

cdr3_nt: TGTGCCAGCAGTGAAGCACCAAAGGGGAACACTGAAGCTTTCTTT
cdr3_aa: CASSEAPKGNTEAFF
cdr3_length: 15
j_call: TRBJ1-1
clone_size: -
d_call: -
v_call: TRBV6-1

cdr3_nt: TGTGCCAGCAGCCCGGGGGGGCTGAGCTCCTACGAGCAGTACTTC
cdr3_aa: CASSPGGLSSYEQYF
cdr3_length: 15
j_call: TRBJ2-7
clone_size: -
d_call: TRBD2
v_call: TRBV5-5

cdr3_nt: TGTGCCAGCTCATTTTTAGAACCGGGACCTTCGGCCAATGAGCAGTTCTTC
cdr3_aa: CASSFLEPGPSANEQFF
cdr3_length: 17
j_call: TRBJ2-1
clone_size: -
d_call: -
v_call: TRBV18

cdr3_nt: TGTGCCAGCAGCCAAGGACAGGGGCCCTACAATGAGCAGTTCTTC
cdr3_aa: CASSQGQGPYNEQFF
cdr3_length: 15
j_call: TRBJ2-1
clone_size: -
d_call: TRBD1
v_call: TRBV7-6

cdr3_nt: TGTGCCAGTAGGGGGACAGGGCGGGAGAACGAGCAGTACTTC
cdr3_aa: CASRGTGRENEQYF
cdr3_length: 14
j_call: TRBJ2-7
clone_size: -
d_call: TRBD1
v_call: TRBV19

cdr3_nt: TGTGCCAGCAGCAAGAGGGGCACCGGGGAGCTGTTTTTT
cdr3_aa: CASSKRGTGELFF
cdr3_length: 13
j_call: TRBJ2-2
clone_size: -
d_call: -
v_call: TRBV7-2

cdr3_nt: TGTAACCGGGACAGTTATAATTCACCCCTCCACTTT
cdr3_aa: CNRDSYNSPLHF
cdr3_length: 12
j_call: TRBJ1-6
clone_size: -
d_call: TRBD1
v_call: TRBV27

cdr3_nt: TGCAGCGCCTACACGGACAGGGCTGATGGCTACACCTTC
cdr3_aa: CSAYTDRADGYTF
cdr3_length: 13
j_call: TRBJ1-2
clone_size: -
d_call: TRBD1
v_call: TRBV29-1

cdr3_nt: -
cdr3_aa: CASSFGQGASGSAFF
cdr3_length: 15
j_call: TRBJ1-1
clone_size: -
d_call: -
v_call: TRBV5-6

cdr3_nt: TGTGCCAGCAGCTTGGGTAGTGGGACAGGGCCACCCTACGAGCAGTACTTC
cdr3_aa: CASSLGSGTGPPYEQYF
cdr3_length: 17
j_call: TRBJ2-7
clone_size: -
d_call: TRBD1
v_call: TRBV5-4

cdr3_nt: TGTGCCAGCAGCTTGCGGGCAGGGTCCGAAGCTTTCTTT
cdr3_aa: CASSLRAGSEAFF
cdr3_length: 13
j_call: TRBJ1-1
clone_size: -
d_call: -
v_call: TRBV5-8

cdr3_nt: TGTGCCAGCAGCCCGAGGTCTTCCGGGACATCGCCCTACGAGCAGTACTTC
cdr3_aa: CASSPRSSGTSPYEQYF
cdr3_length: 17
j_call: TRBJ2-7
clone_size: -
d_call: -
v_call: TRBV9

cdr3_nt: TGTGCCAGCAGCCCACGAGTCGATCGACAGGGAATATTTGCTTTCTTT
cdr3_aa: CASSPRVDRQGIFAFF
cdr3_length: 16
j_call: TRBJ1-1
clone_size: few
d_call: TRBD1
v_call: TRBV2

cdr3_nt: TGTGCCAGCAGTGAGAGGGCAGAGGTAGCCAAAAACATTCAGTACTTC
cdr3_aa: CASSERAEVAKNIQYF
cdr3_length: 16
j_call: TRBJ2-4
clone_size: -
d_call: -
v_call: TRBV2

cdr3_nt: TGTGCCAGCAGCTTTTTCTTACGGGATGGCTACACCTTC
cdr3_aa: CASSFFLRDGYTF
cdr3_length: 13
j_call: TRBJ1-2
clone_size: -
d_call: -
v_call: TRBV4-2

cdr3_nt: TGTGCCAGCAGCCCTCCCTCGGGGGGCGCGGTTGTAGCTTTCTTT
cdr3_aa: CASSPPSGGAVVAFF
cdr3_length: 15
j_call: TRBJ1-1
clone_size: -
d_call: -
v_call: TRBV7-9

cdr3_nt: TGTGCCACCGCAGGGGCCCCCACCGGGGAGCTGTTTTTT
cdr3_aa: CATAGAPTGELFF
cdr3_length: 13
j_call: TRBJ2-2
clone_size: -
d_call: -
v_call: TRBV6-6

cdr3_nt: TGCGCCAGCAGCCCAGACACAGATACGCAGTATTTT
cdr3_aa: CASSPDTDTQYF
cdr3_length: 12
j_call: TRBJ2-3
clone_size: -
d_call: -
v_call: TRBV5-1

cdr3_nt: TGTGCCAGCAGCACCGAGGAAGCCAACGTCCTGACTTTC
cdr3_aa: CASSTEEANVLTF
cdr3_length: 13
j_call: TRBJ2-6
clone_size: -
d_call: -
v_call: TRBV5-4

cdr3_nt: TGTGCCAGTAGTGCGACAGGGAGCAATCAGCCCCAGCATTTT
cdr3_aa: CASSATGSNQPQHF
cdr3_length: 14
j_call: TRBJ1-5
clone_size: -
d_call: TRBD1
v_call: TRBV19

cdr3_nt: TGTGCCAGCAGTGAGGGTTCAGATACGCAGTATTTT
cdr3_aa: CASSEGSDTQYF
cdr3_length: 12
j_call: TRBJ2-3
clone_size: -
d_call: -
v_call: TRBV2

cdr3_nt: TGTGCCACCAGCAGAGGGGACGGAGAAGAGACCCAGTACTTC
cdr3_aa: CATSRGDGEETQYF
cdr3_length: 14
j_call: TRBJ2-5
clone_size: -
d_call: -
v_call: TRBV15

cdr3_nt: TGTGCCTGCCGGGACAACAACTATGGCTACACCTTC
cdr3_aa: CACRDNNYGYTF
cdr3_length: 12
j_call: TRBJ1-2
clone_size: -
d_call: -
v_call: TRBV6-6

cdr3_nt: TGTGCCGGACACTGGGGACTAGTGTTAAACACCGGGGAGCTGTTTTTT
cdr3_aa: CAGHWGLVLNTGELFF
cdr3_length: 16
j_call: TRBJ2-2
clone_size: -
d_call: TRBD2
v_call: TRBV27

cdr3_nt: TGTGCCTGGAGTCATATTGCCGTCTATGGCTACACCTTC
cdr3_aa: CAWSHIAVYGYTF
cdr3_length: 13
j_call: TRBJ1-2
clone_size: few
d_call: -
v_call: TRBV30

cdr3_nt: TGCAGCGTCAAACCGAGCTCTGGAAACACCATATATTTT
cdr3_aa: CSVKPSSGNTIYF
cdr3_length: 13
j_call: TRBJ1-3
clone_size: -
d_call: -
v_call: TRBV29-1

cdr3_nt: TGTGCCAGCAGGGGACAGGGGTACTCTGGGGCCAACGTCCTGACTTTC
cdr3_aa: CASRGQGYSGANVLTF
cdr3_length: 16
j_call: TRBJ2-6
clone_size: -
d_call: TRBD1
v_call: TRBV7-9

cdr3_nt: TGTGCCAGCAGTGAAGGGGGCCACGCCCGAGGAGGAAAACTGTTTTTT
cdr3_aa: CASSEGGHARGGKLFF
cdr3_length: 16
j_call: TRBJ1-4
clone_size: -
d_call: -
v_call: TRBV6-1

cdr3_nt: TGTGCCAGCAGCACTCATTCAGGGGGCAATGAAAAACTGTTTTTT
cdr3_aa: CASSTHSGGNEKLFF
cdr3_length: 15
j_call: TRBJ1-4
clone_size: -
d_call: TRBD1
v_call: TRBV7-8

cdr3_nt: TGTGCCAGCAGCTCGACAGGGGGCGGCGAGCAGTACTTC
cdr3_aa: CASSSTGGGEQYF
cdr3_length: 13
j_call: TRBJ2-7
clone_size: few
d_call: -
v_call: TRBV12-1

cdr3_nt: TGTGCCAGCAGCCCCACCGTGGGGTTGACCTACGAGCAGTACTTC
cdr3_aa: CASSPTVGLTYEQYF
cdr3_length: 15
j_call: TRBJ2-7
clone_size: -
d_call: -
v_call: TRBV9

cdr3_nt: TGTGCCAGCAGCCCTAATGGGGTCTCCTACAATGAGCAGTTCTTC
cdr3_aa: CASSPNGVSYNEQFF
cdr3_length: 15
j_call: TRBJ2-1
clone_size: -
d_call: -
v_call: TRBV7-2

cdr3_nt: TGTGCCATCAGTGGTACCGGGGAGCTGTTTTTT
cdr3_aa: CAISGTGELFF
cdr3_length: 11
j_call: TRBJ2-2
clone_size: few
d_call: -
v_call: TRBV10-3

cdr3_nt: TGTGCCAGCAGCTTGGGTGGGTTCTCTGGAAACACCATATATTTT
cdr3_aa: CASSLGGFSGNTIYF
cdr3_length: 15
j_call: TRBJ1-3
clone_size: few
d_call: -
v_call: TRBV5-6

cdr3_nt: TGTGCCAGCAGTTTGCAGGGGGGGACAGAGCAGTACTTC
cdr3_aa: CASSLQGGTEQYF
cdr3_length: 13
j_call: TRBJ2-7
clone_size: -
d_call: -
v_call: TRBV28

cdr3_nt: TGTGCCAGCAGTGATCTAGCGGGGGGTTACGAGCAGTACTTC
cdr3_aa: CASSDLAGGYEQYF
cdr3_length: 14
j_call: TRBJ2-7
clone_size: -
d_call: TRBD2
v_call: TRBV2

cdr3_nt: TGTGCCAGCAGCCCCGAGAGCCTGTTCCGGGACAGAGCTAATGAAAAACTGTTTTTT
cdr3_aa: CASSPESLFRDRANEKLFF
cdr3_length: 19
j_call: TRBJ1-4
clone_size: once
d_call: TRBD1
v_call: TRBV7-2

cdr3_nt: TGTGCCAGCAGCTTAGGGGGTACAGGGGGCAATCAGCCCCAGCATTTT
cdr3_aa: CASSLGGTGGNQPQHF
cdr3_length: 16
j_call: TRBJ1-5
clone_size: once
d_call: TRBD1
v_call: TRBV7-9

cdr3_nt: TGTGCCAACCTAAGCGGAAACTCCTACAATGAGCAGTTCTTC
cdr3_aa: CANLSGNSYNEQFF
cdr3_length: 14
j_call: TRBJ2-1
clone_size: -
d_call: -
v_call: TRBV6-4

cdr3_nt: TGTGCCAGCAGTACGTACAATAGCAATCAGCCCCAGCATTTT
cdr3_aa: CASSTYNSNQPQHF
cdr3_length: 14
j_call: TRBJ1-5
clone_size: -
d_call: -
v_call: TRBV27

cdr3_nt: TGCGCCAGCAGCTTGGAACAGGGGGGCTACAATGAGCAGTTCTTC
cdr3_aa: CASSLEQGGYNEQFF
cdr3_length: 15
j_call: TRBJ2-1
clone_size: -
d_call: TRBD1
v_call: TRBV5-1

cdr3_nt: TGTGCCAGTAGTATAGGGGGGGAACGAAGGATTCAGTACTTC
cdr3_aa: CASSIGGERRIQYF
cdr3_length: 14
j_call: TRBJ2-4
clone_size: -
d_call: -
v_call: TRBV19

cdr3_nt: TGTGCCAGCAGGCAGGACAGTTGGCAGTACTTC
cdr3_aa: CASRQDSWQYF
cdr3_length: 11
j_call: TRBJ2-7
clone_size: -
d_call: -
v_call: TRBV28

cdr3_nt: TGTGCCAGCAGCGCAGGGGGCTGGTCCAATGAGCAGTTCTTC
cdr3_aa: CASSAGGWSNEQFF
cdr3_length: 14
j_call: TRBJ2-1
clone_size: -
d_call: TRBD1
v_call: TRBV6-6

cdr3_nt: TGTGCCAGCAGCTTAGAGGGGGGGGCGAACACCGGGGAGCTGTTTTTT
cdr3_aa: CASSLEGGANTGELFF
cdr3_length: 16
j_call: TRBJ2-2
clone_size: -
d_call: -
v_call: TRBV7-8

cdr3_nt: TGTGCCAGGGGGGGGACGGACTCGAACACCGGGGAGCTGTTTTTT
cdr3_aa: CARGGTDSNTGELFF
cdr3_length: 15
j_call: TRBJ2-2
clone_size: -
d_call: TRBD2
v_call: TRBV2

cdr3_nt: TGTGCCAGTTGCCTAGCGGGGTTATCTGGGGAGCTGTTTTTT
cdr3_aa: CASCLAGLSGELFF
cdr3_length: 14
j_call: TRBJ2-2
clone_size: -
d_call: TRBD2
v_call: TRBV19

cdr3_nt: TGCGCCAGCAGCGGCGGAGGGGAGCCCACTTACGAGCAGTACTTC
cdr3_aa: CASSGGGEPTYEQYF
cdr3_length: 15
j_call: TRBJ2-7
clone_size: -
d_call: -
v_call: TRBV5-1

cdr3_nt: TGTGCCAGCAGCCAGCCCGGGACTAGTCAAGAGACCCAGTACTTC
cdr3_aa: CASSQPGTSQETQYF
cdr3_length: 15
j_call: TRBJ2-5
clone_size: -
d_call: TRBD2
v_call: TRBV7-9

cdr3_nt: TGTGCCAGCTCATTCCAAACGAACACTGAAGCTTTCTTT
cdr3_aa: CASSFQTNTEAFF
cdr3_length: 13
j_call: TRBJ1-1
clone_size: -
d_call: -
v_call: TRBV18

cdr3_nt: TGCGCCAGCAGTTCCGGGACAGGGGTCAATTCACCCCTCCACTTT
cdr3_aa: CASSSGTGVNSPLHF
cdr3_length: 15
j_call: TRBJ1-6
clone_size: -
d_call: TRBD1
v_call: TRBV5-1